Below, 3 T cell receptor beta chains from the same sample are listed, as sequenced in a study of cytomegalovirus exposure and HLA in healthy donors. 60 Vbeta and 13 Jbeta primers were used in PCR. Produced via immunoSEQ multiplex PCR; TCRdb's table is partial and in-frame only. The data hold about 210,000 clones, with over 75% observed a single time. Sequenced sample: PBMCs. The receptors here all came from a male donor in good health and CMV-seronegative.

The chain is built from TRBV11-2 and TRBJ2-7, with D possibly TRBD1 on 6 matching bases. The length of the CDR3 is 15 residues. With 5 bases removed from V and 0 bases from J, the gap between germline ends came to 14 bases. Germline V gene sequence: CDR1 SGHAT, CDR2 FQNNGV. The CDR3 region has the DNA TGTGCCAGCAGCCTTAACCGGGACACCTCCTACGAGCAGTACTTC. Translated: CASSLNRDTSYEQYF.

The chain links TRBV27 to TRBJ2-7, with 10 bases aligning to TRBD1. Trimming cost V 3 bases and J 7 bases; bases outside gene matches: 18. Germline V CDR1 and CDR2: MNHEY, SMNVEV (reference sequence). The CDR3 extends over 18 amino acids. The CDR3 DNA is TGTGCCAGCAGTTTTGTCGTTTCGTCGGGACAGGGGTTGTGGGAGCAGTACTTC. This translates into CASSFVVSSGQGLWEQYF.

This clone was counted a few times. The CDR3 DNA reads as TGTGCCAGCAGCTTACGGGGGCGCGGGGGCTCCTACAATGAGCAGTTCTTC. It encodes CASSLRGRGGSYNEQFF. The chain combines TRBV7-8 with TRBJ2-1; maybe TRBD2 (7 bases). Trimming left V 2 bases short and J 0 bases short, with 14 bases between. The CDR3 has 17 residues. Germline V gene lookup returns CDR1 SGHVS and CDR2 FQNEAQ. Variable domain in full (rest from reference TRBV7-8 and TRBJ2-1): GAGVSQSPRYKVAKRGQDVALRCDPISGHVSLFWYQQALGQGPEFLTYFQNEAQLDKSGLPSDRFFAERPEGSVSTLKIQRTQQEDSAVYLCASSLRGRGGSYNEQFFGPGTRLTVL.